Included here is one TCR beta chain sequence, with context. What antigen it recognizes has not been identified. No base quality information exists; no much larger clone differs at one position. The library relied on the immunoSEQ multiplex PCR assay. As for how the authors treated the data: To diagnose cytomegalovirus status from the catalog of TCR beta chain sequences, a statistical classification framework was built. TCRdb retrieved this table from immuneACCESS and kept in-frame rearrangements only. Not all clones are present; in checked studies, unresolved V genes account for under half, and no reason is known for the remainder. V, J and clone size derive from that table, while D and trimming were established from the DNA sequence. The sample includes 200,000 or so clones, with around four fifths observed a single time. The leading ten clones occupy less than 9% of the sample. From the cysteine up to the phenylalanine, the CDR3 has a length of 16 residues. Left in the record is the CDR3 DNA by itself, 48 bases read in frame from the first base. The germline V gene yields MDHEN for CDR1 and SYDVKM for CDR2. Unmatched junction bases come to 6, with V trimmed by 5 bases and J by 0 bases.

The donors belonged to the validation cohort of around 110 subjects, which was separate from the approximately 700-subject first cohort. This sample was included in a study of cytomegalovirus exposure and HLA in healthy donors (dated 2017 in TCRdb). Turning to the overall study: According to a later analysis, the 100 to 150 validation repertoires were produced on the same platform as the approximately 620 repertoires of the first cohort. The aim of the study was to test whether cataloging public T cell receptors could identify signatures of past pathogen exposure. Along with the approximately 620-subject first cohort, a separate validation cohort of over a hundred different subjects was used. High-throughput TCR immunosequencing, statistical association of individual TCRs with disease status, and machine learning were combined to predict cytomegalovirus infection status.

What the authors observed across the whole study: The authors suggested that the approach could potentially be extended to other disease states and immunological phenotypes. Across donors, most TCR sequences were observed very rarely, whereas some public TCRs were present in many individuals. A later analysis had no HLA typing for the validation cohort, so co-occurrence there was scored across all 110 or so repertoires. The study listed 150 to 200 TCR beta chains as associated with cytomegalovirus. Three of the identified cytomegalovirus-associated TCR beta chains were confirmed in vitro to be specific for cytomegalovirus antigens. In a later analysis, TCRs clustered in the first cohort were found to also tend to co-occur in the approximately 110 validation repertoires, with roughly 93% of cluster scores above 0. The classifier was reported to diagnose cytomegalovirus status with high specificity and sensitivity in both the original cohort and the validation cohort.

The sample taken for sequencing was PBMCs. The receptor was derived from a man aged 18 to 29 in good health and CMV-seropositive. This chain is built from TRBV28 and TRBJ1-5; 8 junctional bases match TRBD1. The CDR3 region reads CASSPRQGNSNQPQHF. In nucleotide form, the sequence is TGTGCCAGCAGTCCTCGACAGGGGAATAGCAATCAGCCCCAGCATTTT.